This is a list of T cell receptor beta chains from one sample in a study of blood T cell repertoires in COVID-19. Method: immunoSEQ multiplex PCR; TCRdb's copy keeps in-frame clones and lacks some. The sample lists approximately 240,000 clones, around 84% occurring once. The sample was peripheral blood. The receptors shown here come from a woman over 75 with active or convalescent COVID-19. CDR3s include the opening cysteine and the closing phenylalanine or tryptophan. The D gene is left open where the match is weak. Some rows have no size entry. The others give once, few or many, or a class for an expanded clone.

>TRBJ1-1|.|TRBV27|TRBD1
TGTGCCAGCAGTCCCGGACAGGTGAACACTGAAGCTTTCTTT
CASSPGQVNTEAFF
>TRBJ2-1|.|TRBV5-4|TRBD1
TGTGCCAGCAGCTCCTCCGGGACAGGGAATGAGCAGTTCTTC
CASSSSGTGNEQFF
>TRBJ1-1|.|TRBV5-4|TRBD1
TGTGCCAGCAGCGAGGGACAGGGAATGAACACTGAAGCTTTCTTT
CASSEGQGMNTEAFF
>TRBJ1-1|.|TRBV3-1/TRBV3-2|TRBD1
TGTGCCAGCACAAATTATGACAGGGGGGCTGAAGCTTTCTTT
CASTNYDRGAEAFF
>TRBJ1-2|.|TRBV5-1|TRBD1
TGCGCCAGCAGCTCGACAGGGGACTATGGCTACACCTTC
CASSSTGDYGYTF
>TRBJ2-2|.|TRBV5-6|TRBD2
TGTGCCAGCAGCAAGACTAGCCGGGAGCTGTTTTTT
CASSKTSRELFF
>TRBJ2-1|.|TRBV6-5|TRBD1
TGTGCCAGCAGTTACTTCGGGACAGGGATCTACGGTGAGCAGTTCTTC
CASSYFGTGIYGEQFF
>TRBJ1-5|.|TRBV7-2|.
TGTGCCAGCAGCTCTGCGTTTAATCAGCCCCAGCATTTT
CASSSAFNQPQHF
>TRBJ2-1|.|TRBV7-9|TRBD2
TGTGCCAGCAGCTATCCCGGACTAGCGGGCTTCAATGAGCAGTTCTTC
CASSYPGLAGFNEQFF
>TRBJ2-1|few|TRBV7-2|.
TGTGCCAGCAGCTCGGGGTGGGCCCGCTACAATGAGCAGTTCTTC
CASSSGWARYNEQFF
>TRBJ1-2|once|TRBV10-3|.
TGTGCCATCAGTGAGCAGGGGCTTAGCTATGGCTACACCTTC
CAISEQGLSYGYTF
>TRBJ1-2|.|TRBV2|.
TGTGCCAGCAGTTTGGAGGGGTTTGGCTACACCTTC
CASSLEGFGYTF
>TRBJ1-1|.|TRBV5-1|.
TGCGCCAGCAGCATGGATCCCGGGGGGGCTACTGAAGCTTTCTTT
CASSMDPGGATEAFF
>TRBJ2-1|.|TRBV3-1/TRBV3-2|.
TGTGCCAGCAGCCAAGGGGCGGGGTGGGGCAATGAGCAGTTCTTC
CASSQGAGWGNEQFF
>TRBJ1-3|.|TRBV18|TRBD1
TGTGCCAGCTCACCCTTTAGCCGGGACAGCACTGGAAACACCATATATTTT
CASSPFSRDSTGNTIYF
>TRBJ2-7|.|TRBV11-1|TRBD1
TGTGCCAGCAGCTTAGATGACAGGGGGTCCTACGAGCAGTACTTC
CASSLDDRGSYEQYF
>TRBJ2-5|.|TRBV7-9|.
TGTGCCAGCAGCACTGGAAAAGCGGGAGAGACCCAGTACTTC
CASSTGKAGETQYF
>TRBJ2-2|.|TRBV9|TRBD2
TGTGCCAGCAGCGTATTCGGGGGGGCCGCCGGGGAGCTGTTTTTT
CASSVFGGAAGELFF
>TRBJ1-3|few|TRBV6-6|.
TGTGCCAGCAGTTACTCTAGAATGAGCGGAAACACCATATATTTT
CASSYSRMSGNTIYF
>TRBJ2-3|.|TRBV7-3|.
TGTGCCAGCAGACCTGGAGGCGCGCTAGATACGCAGTATTTT
CASRPGGALDTQYF
>TRBJ1-5|.|TRBV7-9|TRBD1
TGTGCCAGCAGCACGGACAGGGGTGAGAGTCAGCCCCAGCATTTT
CASSTDRGESQPQHF
>TRBJ2-3|.|TRBV5-4|TRBD2
TGTGCCAGCAGCTTTACTAGCGGCGCAGGAGATACGCAGTATTTT
CASSFTSGAGDTQYF
>TRBJ1-1|.|TRBV6-5|.
TGTGCCAGCAGTTACTCGACATCGAACACTGAAGCTTTCTTT
CASSYSTSNTEAFF
>TRBJ2-3|.|TRBV7-9|TRBD2
TGTGCCACCCATAGCGGGACTTCTAGCACAGATACGCAGTATTTT
CATHSGTSSTDTQYF
>TRBJ2-7|.|TRBV5-4|TRBD2
TGTGCCAGCAGCGTGAGACTAGCGGGAAACGACGAGCAGTACTTC
CASSVRLAGNDEQYF
>TRBJ2-4|.|TRBV29-1|.
TGCAGCGTTGAGTCAGGCGTGAACATTCAGTACTTC
CSVESGVNIQYF
>TRBJ1-5|.|TRBV27|TRBD1
TGTGCCAGCAGTCCCCGGACAGGGGGTGATCAGCCCCAGCATTTT
CASSPRTGGDQPQHF
>TRBJ2-1|.|TRBV7-2|TRBD2
TGTGCCAGCAGCTTAGGACTAGCGGGGGGGATAAATGAGCAGTTCTTC
CASSLGLAGGINEQFF
>TRBJ2-6|.|TRBV19|.
TGTGCCAGTAGTATCGGACAATCTGGGGCCAACGTCCTGACTTTC
CASSIGQSGANVLTF
>TRBJ1-6|.|TRBV19|.
TGTGCCAGTAGTATTGGCCGAGGGCGCGAAAATTCACCCCTCCACTTT
CASSIGRGRENSPLHF
>TRBJ2-3|.|TRBV7-2|TRBD1
TGTGCCAGCAGCACGACAGGGGTCAACACAGATACGCAGTATTTT
CASSTTGVNTDTQYF
>TRBJ1-2|.|TRBV7-9|.
TGTGCCAGCAGCTTCCCGGCAGGGAATGCCGACTACACCTTC
CASSFPAGNADYTF
>TRBJ1-6|.|TRBV7-2|TRBD1
TGTGCCAGCAGCTCCCGGGACAGGGGTTCACCCCTCCACTTT
CASSSRDRGSPLHF
>TRBJ1-4|.|TRBV6-5|.
TGTGCCAGCAGTTACCGCTACAGGGATGAAAAACTGTTTTTT
CASSYRYRDEKLFF
>TRBJ2-5|once|TRBV18|.
TGTGCCAGCTCACCACGGCAGGCGAACTTCCAAGAGACCCAGTACTTC
CASSPRQANFQETQYF
>TRBJ1-6|.|TRBV3-1/TRBV3-2|TRBD1
TGTGCCAGCAGCCAGCTTTGGACAGGGACGTCACCCCTCCACTTT
CASSQLWTGTSPLHF
>TRBJ2-7|.|TRBV30|.
TGTGCCTGGACTCGGGACACCTCCTACGAGCAGTACTTC
CAWTRDTSYEQYF
>TRBJ2-7|.|TRBV4-2|TRBD2
TGTGCCAGCAGCCAAGTTACGGGGGGGTCCTACGAGCAGTACTTC
CASSQVTGGSYEQYF
>TRBJ2-3|once|TRBV23-1|.
TGCGCCAGCAGTCAAACGGGAAAAAGAGGACTCTTACCGACAGATACGCAGTATTTT
CASSQTGKRGLLPTDTQYF
>TRBJ1-2|.|TRBV6-5|TRBD1
TGTGCCAGCTCTAAAGCGACAGGGAACTCTGGCTACACCTTC
CASSKATGNSGYTF
>TRBJ2-3|.|TRBV3-1/TRBV3-2|TRBD2
TGTGCCAGCAGCCAAGACGAGACTAGCGGGGGCTCAGATACGCAGTATTTT
CASSQDETSGGSDTQYF
>TRBJ2-4|.|TRBV3-1/TRBV3-2|.
TGTGCCAGCAGCCAAAGGGACTCACTAGCCAAAAACATTCAGTACTTC
CASSQRDSLAKNIQYF
>TRBJ2-2|.|TRBV7-2|TRBD1
TGTGCCAGCAGACCGACAGGGTATGCCGGGGAGCTGTTTTTT
CASRPTGYAGELFF
>TRBJ2-7|few|TRBV19|TRBD2
TGTGCCAGTAGTCCTGGTCGGACTAGCGGGAGGGCCAGGGAGCAGTACTTC
CASSPGRTSGRAREQYF
>TRBJ2-3|.|TRBV11-3|TRBD2
TGTGCCAGCAGCTTCGGGGGGACTTCCACAGATACGCAGTATTTT
CASSFGGTSTDTQYF
>TRBJ1-1|.|TRBV18|TRBD1
TGTGCCAGCTCACCAGGGACAGGGGTAACTGAAGCTTTCTTT
CASSPGTGVTEAFF
>TRBJ2-4|.|TRBV18|TRBD2
TGTGCCAGCACAGGGACTAGCGCTCGGGATCAGTACTTC
CASTGTSARDQYF
>TRBJ1-2|.|TRBV18|.
TGTGCCAGCTCTCAGGACAGTTCCGCTGGCTACACCTTC
CASSQDSSAGYTF
>TRBJ1-1|.|TRBV10-3|TRBD1
TGTGCCATCAGTTTGGGACAGTTGAACACTGAAGCTTTCTTT
CAISLGQLNTEAFF